This T cell receptor (beta chain) was obtained from a study of T cell responses to AZD1222 COVID-19 vaccine (dated by TCRdb to the early 2020s). The study in broad terms: AZD1222 recipients with second doses at about 4 weeks or about 12 weeks were pooled, because spike-specific TCR depth and breadth did not differ between schedules. TCR sequencing was performed for 230 to 250 trial participants, of whom approximately 200 were given two doses of AZD1222 and approximately 26 were given two doses of MenACWY control vaccine. Enrollment into the trials was organized by age into subgroups of 18-55, 56-69 and 70-plus years, and those subgroups contained roughly 140, 27 and 60 TCR-sequenced participants, respectively. On the study overall, not on this receptor specifically: Because no samples from the day 14 peak response were available, repertoires could be characterized only after the peak T cell response. Reportedly, almost half of the unique spike-specific TCRs recognized epitopes lying outside the regions that are mutated in the B.1.351 and B.1.1.7 variants. The 56-69-year group was small, and its depth increase did not reach significance, likely because of low power. Most participants were white British and females outnumbered males, and the authors suggested that clonal diversity may have been underestimated. Conclusions about previously exposed vaccinees are limited, since just five or six AZD1222 recipients were seropositive for SARS-CoV-2 at baseline. Spike-specific TCR breadth and depth rose significantly after two AZD1222 doses compared with day 0 and with MenACWY recipients. The whole spike protein was spanned by vaccine-associated CD4 TCRs, and dominant responses were seen in regions 160-218 and 743-854.

Taken from cysteine to phenylalanine, the CDR3 has 15 residues. Only the CDR3 DNA is retained, 45 bases long and in frame from the first base. For CDR1 and CDR2, the germline V gene (reference sequence) lists LNHDA and SQIVND. V and J lose 3 bases and 5 bases, and a span of 15 bases separates them. The CDR3 regions of human TCRbeta chains were subjected to immunosequencing. The original methods were these. TCRs in the repertoires were compared against a reference library of SARS-CoV-2-specific TCRs that had been generated with the MIRA antigen-specificity platform. Breadth was defined as the fraction of unique TCRs that were SARS-CoV-2-associated. Depth was defined as the fraction of total T cells that were SARS-CoV-2-associated. Each spike-specific TCR was assigned to its reactive spike region and to a CD4 or CD8 class using the MIRA data. Log10-transformed breadth and depth values were compared by one-way ANOVA with Sidak's multiple comparisons tests. TCRdb re-hosts the immuneACCESS table, in-frame sequences only. Its copies lack some clones; in the studies checked, an unresolved V gene accounts for under half of them, and the cause for the rest is not known. V and J calls and clone size are given by that table; D and trimming were obtained from the DNA. In this sample the table shows around 140,000 clones, roughly 90% of which occur a single time. The ten most abundant clones make up 1.5% to 2% of the sample.

Points on this clone: The antigen it binds to is not known. No per-base quality is available; no much larger clone lies one base away.

Per the publication, the time point label means: baseline before first vaccination. The vaccinee samples were drawn from two UK trials, COV001 and COV002, one of which was a single-blind randomized controlled phase 2/3 trial testing AZD1222 (ChAdOx1 nCoV-19) in healthy adults. For TCRbeta chain sequencing, PBMC samples from trial participants were taken at day 0 and at day 28 after the second dose. The input for sequencing was peripheral blood, taken on day 0 of AZD1222 vaccination. This receptor was obtained from an adult in good health. This chain joins TRBV19 to TRBJ2-3, with TRBD1 tentatively as D gene (6 bases match). Read as DNA, the sequence is TGTGCCAGTAGTATTAGCGACAGGAATCAAGATACGCAGTATTTT. It specifies CASSISDRNQDTQYF.